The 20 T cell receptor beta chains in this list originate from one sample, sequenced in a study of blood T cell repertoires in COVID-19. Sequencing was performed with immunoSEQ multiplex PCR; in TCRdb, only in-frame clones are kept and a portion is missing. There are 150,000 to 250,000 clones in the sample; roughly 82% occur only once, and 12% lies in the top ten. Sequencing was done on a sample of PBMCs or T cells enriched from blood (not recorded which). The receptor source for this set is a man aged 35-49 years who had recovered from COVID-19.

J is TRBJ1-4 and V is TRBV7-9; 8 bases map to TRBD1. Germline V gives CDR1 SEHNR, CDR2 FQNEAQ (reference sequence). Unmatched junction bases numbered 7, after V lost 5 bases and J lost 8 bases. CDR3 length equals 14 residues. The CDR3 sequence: CASSLQGVGEKLFF. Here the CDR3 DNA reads TGTGCCAGCAGCCTACAGGGGGTTGGGGAAAAACTGTTTTTT.

CDR3 residues: CASSLGQPGTGELFF. The CDR3 DNA sequence: TGTGCCAGCAGCTTGGGACAGCCGGGTACCGGGGAGCTGTTTTTT. V and J are TRBV9 and TRBJ2-2; TRBD1 agrees at 7 bases. With V trimmed by 4 bases and J by 5 bases, 8 bases remained unmatched. Germline loops: CDR1 SGDLS, CDR2 YYNGEE. The CDR3 extends over 15 amino acids.

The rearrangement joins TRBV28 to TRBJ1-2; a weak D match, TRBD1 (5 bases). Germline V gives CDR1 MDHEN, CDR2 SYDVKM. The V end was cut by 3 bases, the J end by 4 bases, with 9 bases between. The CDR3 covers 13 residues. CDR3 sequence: CASSLGQGYGYTF. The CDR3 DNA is TGTGCCAGCAGTTTGGGGCAGGGCTATGGCTACACCTTC.

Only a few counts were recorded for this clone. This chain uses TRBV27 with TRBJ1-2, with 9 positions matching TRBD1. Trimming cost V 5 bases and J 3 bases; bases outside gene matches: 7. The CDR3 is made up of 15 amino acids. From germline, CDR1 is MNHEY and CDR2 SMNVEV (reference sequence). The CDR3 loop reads CASSTYTGGDYGYTF. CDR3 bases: TGTGCCAGCAGTACATACACAGGGGGCGACTATGGCTACACCTTC.

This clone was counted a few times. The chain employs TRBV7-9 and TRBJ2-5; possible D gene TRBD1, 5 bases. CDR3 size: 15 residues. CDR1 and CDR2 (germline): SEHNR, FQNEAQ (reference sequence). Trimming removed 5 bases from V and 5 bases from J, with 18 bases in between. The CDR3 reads CASSPGSRVQETQYF. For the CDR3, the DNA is TGTGCCAGCAGCCCCGGCTCCAGGGTTCAGGAGACCCAGTACTTC.

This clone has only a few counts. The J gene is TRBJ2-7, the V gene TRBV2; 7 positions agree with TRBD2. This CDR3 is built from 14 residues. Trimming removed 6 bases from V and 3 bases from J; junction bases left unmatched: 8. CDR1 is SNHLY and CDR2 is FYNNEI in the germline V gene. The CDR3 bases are TGTGCCAGCAGGCTAGCGGAAAACGACTACGAGCAGTACGTC. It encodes CASRLAENDYEQYV.

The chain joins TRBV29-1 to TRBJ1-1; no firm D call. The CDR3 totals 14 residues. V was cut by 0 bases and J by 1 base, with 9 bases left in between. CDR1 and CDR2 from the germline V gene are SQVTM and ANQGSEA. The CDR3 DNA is TGCAGCGTTGAAGATCTCGGGAGGAACACTGAAGCTTTCTTT. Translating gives CSVEDLGRNTEAFF.

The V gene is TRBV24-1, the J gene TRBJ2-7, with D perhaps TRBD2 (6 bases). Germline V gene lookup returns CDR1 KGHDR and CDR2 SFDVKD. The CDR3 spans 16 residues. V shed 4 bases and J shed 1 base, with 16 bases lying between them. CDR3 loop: CATSDPSSSGSYEQYF. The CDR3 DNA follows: TGTGCCACCAGTGACCCCAGTAGTAGCGGTTCCTACGAGCAGTACTTC.

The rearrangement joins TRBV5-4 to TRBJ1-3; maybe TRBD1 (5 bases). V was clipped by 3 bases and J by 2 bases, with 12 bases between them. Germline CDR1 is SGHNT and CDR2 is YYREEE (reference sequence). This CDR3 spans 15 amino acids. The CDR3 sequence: CASSYDSSPGNTIYF. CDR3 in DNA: TGTGCCAGCAGCTACGACAGTTCCCCTGGAAACACCATATATTTT.

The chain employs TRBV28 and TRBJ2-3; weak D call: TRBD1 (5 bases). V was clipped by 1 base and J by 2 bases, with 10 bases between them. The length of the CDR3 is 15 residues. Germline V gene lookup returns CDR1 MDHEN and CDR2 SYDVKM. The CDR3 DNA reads TGTGCCAGCAGTTTATTGTCAGGGCCCACAGATACGCAGTATTTT. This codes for CASSLLSGPTDTQYF.

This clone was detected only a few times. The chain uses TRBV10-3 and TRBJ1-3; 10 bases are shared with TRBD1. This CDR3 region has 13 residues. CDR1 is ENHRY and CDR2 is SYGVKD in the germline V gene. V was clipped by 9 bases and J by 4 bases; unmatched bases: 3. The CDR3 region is CAIGTGEGNTIYF. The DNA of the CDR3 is TGTGCCATTGGGACAGGGGAAGGAAACACCATATATTTT.

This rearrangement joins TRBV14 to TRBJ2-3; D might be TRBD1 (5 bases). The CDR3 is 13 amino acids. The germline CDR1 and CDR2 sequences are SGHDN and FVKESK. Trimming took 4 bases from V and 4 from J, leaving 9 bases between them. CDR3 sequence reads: CASSRARADTQYF. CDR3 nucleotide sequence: TGTGCCAGCAGCCGTGCCAGGGCAGATACGCAGTATTTT.

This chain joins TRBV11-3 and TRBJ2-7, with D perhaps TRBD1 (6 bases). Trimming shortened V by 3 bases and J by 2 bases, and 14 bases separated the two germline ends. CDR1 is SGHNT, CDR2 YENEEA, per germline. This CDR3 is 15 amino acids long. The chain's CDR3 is CASSFGQSPPYEQYF. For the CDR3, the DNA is TGTGCCAGCAGCTTCGGACAGTCCCCCCCCTACGAGCAGTACTTC.

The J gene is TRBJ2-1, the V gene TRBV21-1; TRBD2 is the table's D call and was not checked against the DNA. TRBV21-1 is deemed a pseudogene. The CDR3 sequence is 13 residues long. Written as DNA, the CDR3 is TGTGCCAGCACTAGCGGGACCCCCAATGAGCAGTTCTTC. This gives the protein CASTSGTPNEQFF.

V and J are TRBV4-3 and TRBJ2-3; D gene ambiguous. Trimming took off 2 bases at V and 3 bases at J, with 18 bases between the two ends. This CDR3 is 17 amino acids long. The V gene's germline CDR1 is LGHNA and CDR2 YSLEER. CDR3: CASSQKLPSPWTDTQYF. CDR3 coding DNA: TGCGCCAGCAGCCAAAAACTCCCGTCCCCGTGGACAGATACGCAGTATTTT.

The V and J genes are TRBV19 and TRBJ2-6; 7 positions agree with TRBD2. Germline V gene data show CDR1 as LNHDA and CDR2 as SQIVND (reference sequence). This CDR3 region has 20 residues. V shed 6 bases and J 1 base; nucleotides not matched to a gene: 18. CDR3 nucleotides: TGTGCCAGTAGCCGACGGGGCAGCGGGAATTTCGGTTCTGGGGCCAACGTCCTGACTTTC. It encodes CASSRRGSGNFGSGANVLTF.

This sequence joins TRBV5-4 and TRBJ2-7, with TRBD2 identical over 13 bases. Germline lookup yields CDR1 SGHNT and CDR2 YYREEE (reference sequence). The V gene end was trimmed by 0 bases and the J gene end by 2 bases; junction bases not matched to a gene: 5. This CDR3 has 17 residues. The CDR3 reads CASSLELAGGPAYEQYF. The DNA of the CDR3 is TGTGCCAGCAGCTTGGAACTAGCGGGAGGGCCGGCCTACGAGCAGTACTTC. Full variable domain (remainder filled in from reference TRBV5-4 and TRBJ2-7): ETGVTQSPTHLIKTRGQQVTLRCSSQSGHNTVSWYQQALGQGPQFIFQYYREEENGRGNFPPRFSGLQFPNYSSELNVNALELDDSALYLCASSLELAGGPAYEQYFGPGTRLTVT.

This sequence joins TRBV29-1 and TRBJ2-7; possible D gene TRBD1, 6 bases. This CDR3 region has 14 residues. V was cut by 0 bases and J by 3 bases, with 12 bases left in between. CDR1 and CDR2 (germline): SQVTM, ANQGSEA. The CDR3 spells CSVEEQGRFYEQYF. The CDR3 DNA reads TGCAGCGTTGAAGAACAGGGAAGGTTCTACGAGCAGTACTTC.

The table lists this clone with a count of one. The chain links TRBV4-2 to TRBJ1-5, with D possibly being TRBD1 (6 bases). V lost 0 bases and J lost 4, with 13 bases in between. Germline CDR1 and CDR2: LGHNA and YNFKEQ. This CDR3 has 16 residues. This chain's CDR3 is CASSQDEGGANQPQHF. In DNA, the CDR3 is TGTGCCAGCAGCCAAGATGAGGGGGGGGCTAATCAGCCCCAGCATTTT.

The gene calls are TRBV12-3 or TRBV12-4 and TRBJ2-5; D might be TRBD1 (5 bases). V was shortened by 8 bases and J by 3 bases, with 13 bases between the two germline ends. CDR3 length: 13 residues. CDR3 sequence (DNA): TGTGCCAGCGTGAGACAGAATGAAGAGACCCAGTACTTC. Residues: CASVRQNEETQYF.